The source of this TCR beta chain is a study of beta chain features in type 1 diabetes. Study findings and constraints: Still unanswered here is whether HLA type influences TCRB rearrangement. A moderate, significant TCRB CDR3 shortening appeared in type 1 diabetes across four CD4+ subsets.

Comments on this clone: Its target is unknown.

A sort by CD45RO/CCR7/CD25/CD127/CD95/CD27 yielded CD4+ naive, central memory, regulatory and stem cell-like memory cells. The CDR3 runs to 15 residues. V was clipped by 2 bases and J by 9 bases, with 14 bases between them. Germline V lookup: CDR1 PRHDT, CDR2 FYEKMQ (reference sequence). The sequenced template was cDNA made from the entire isolated RNA. Profiled with immunoSEQ multiplex PCR; TCRdb holds only in-frame clones, not every one. Among around 300,000 clones, about 8.5% were seen once, and the ten largest hold approximately 0.93%. The genes are TRBV13 and TRBJ1-6; TRBD1 is a possible D gene (6 bases). The specimen sequenced was central memory CD4+ T cells from blood. This clonotype was sampled from a woman under 30 in good health. CDR3 DNA: TGTGCCAGCAGCTTAACAGGGCGGAAGGGTTCACCCCTCCACTTT. Translating it yields CASSLTGRKGSPLHF.